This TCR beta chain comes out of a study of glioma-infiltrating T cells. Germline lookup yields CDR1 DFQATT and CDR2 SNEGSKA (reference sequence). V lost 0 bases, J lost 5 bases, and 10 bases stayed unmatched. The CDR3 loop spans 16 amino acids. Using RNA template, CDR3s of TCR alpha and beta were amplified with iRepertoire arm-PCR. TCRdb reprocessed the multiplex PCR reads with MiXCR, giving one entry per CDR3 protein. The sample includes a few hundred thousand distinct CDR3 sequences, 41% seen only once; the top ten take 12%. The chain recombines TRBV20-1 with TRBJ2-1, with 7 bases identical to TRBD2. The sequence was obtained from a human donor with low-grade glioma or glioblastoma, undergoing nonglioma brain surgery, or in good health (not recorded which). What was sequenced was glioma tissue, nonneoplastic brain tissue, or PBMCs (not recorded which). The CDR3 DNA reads TGCAGTGCTAGAGATCCCGTCGGGAGGACTAACAATGAGCAGTTCTTC. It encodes CSARDPVGRTNNEQFF.